The rows below give T cell receptor beta chains drawn from one sample of a study of blood T cell repertoires in COVID-19. Profiled with immunoSEQ multiplex PCR; TCRdb holds only in-frame clones, not every one. The data contain 210,000 or so clones, nearly 90% of them seen just once; the ten biggest clones take up 5% to 8%. Sequencing used peripheral blood. The receptors were gathered from a woman aged 40 to 50 who had recovered from COVID-19. Both conserved end residues are part of each CDR3. The order of the fields is CDR3 protein, CDR3 DNA, clone size, J gene, D gene, V gene. The D gene is left open where the match is weak. The size entry is marked missing in some rows and otherwise reads once, few, many or a size class.

CDR3: CASSDAPIRDTGELFF; DNA: TGTGCCAGCAGCGACGCCCCAATCAGGGACACCGGGGAGCTGTTTTTT; size: -; J: TRBJ2-2; D: -; V: TRBV9
CDR3: CASSILGAGVSEQYF; DNA: TGTGCCAGTAGTATCCTCGGGGCGGGAGTGAGTGAGCAGTACTTC; size: -; J: TRBJ2-7; D: TRBD2; V: TRBV19
CDR3: CASSPTGLAQETQYF; DNA: TGTGCCAGCAGCCCTACCGGACTAGCCCAAGAGACCCAGTACTTC; size: -; J: TRBJ2-5; D: TRBD2; V: TRBV7-2
CDR3: CASRHRRDRGTEAFF; DNA: TGTGCCAGCAGACATCGCCGGGACAGGGGGACTGAAGCTTTCTTT; size: once; J: TRBJ1-1; D: TRBD1; V: TRBV3-1/TRBV3-2
CDR3: CASSLYRETNEKLFF; DNA: TGTGCCAGCAGCTTGTATAGGGAGACTAATGAAAAACTGTTTTTT; size: once; J: TRBJ1-4; D: -; V: TRBV5-5
CDR3: CASSSGTGRDYSPLHF; DNA: TGTGCCAGCAGTTCGGGGACAGGGCGGGATTATTCACCCCTCCACTTT; size: -; J: TRBJ1-6; D: TRBD1; V: TRBV6-5
CDR3: CASRNGTATTSNQPQHF; DNA: TGTGCCAGTAGAAATGGGACAGCCACTACTAGCAATCAGCCCCAGCATTTT; size: -; J: TRBJ1-5; D: TRBD1; V: TRBV19
CDR3: CASSLEASGTDTQYF; DNA: TGTGCCAGCAGCTTGGAGGCTAGCGGGACAGATACGCAGTATTTT; size: -; J: TRBJ2-3; D: TRBD2; V: TRBV5-4
CDR3: CASSLRETQYF; DNA: TGTGCCAGCAGCCTCAGGGAGACCCAGTACTTC; size: -; J: TRBJ2-5; D: -; V: TRBV2
CDR3: CATSDFNRRNTGELFF; DNA: TGTGCCACCAGTGATTTTAACAGGAGGAACACCGGGGAGCTGTTTTTT; size: -; J: TRBJ2-2; D: -; V: TRBV24-1
CDR3: CASSPVGSGNTIYF; DNA: TGTGCCAGCTCACCAGTCGGTTCTGGAAACACCATATATTTT; size: once; J: TRBJ1-3; D: -; V: TRBV18
CDR3: CAINTDYNSPLHF; DNA: TGTGCCATCAACACCGACTATAATTCACCCCTCCACTTT; size: few; J: TRBJ1-6; D: -; V: TRBV10-3
CDR3: CASSQWLAGNNEQFF; DNA: TGTGCCAGCAGCCAATGGCTAGCGGGAAACAATGAGCAGTTCTTC; size: -; J: TRBJ2-1; D: TRBD2; V: TRBV3-1/TRBV3-2
CDR3: CASSEAGGKQPQHF; DNA: TGTGCCAGCAGTGAAGCAGGGGGAAAACAGCCCCAGCATTTT; size: -; J: TRBJ1-5; D: -; V: TRBV6-1
CDR3: CASSLLPGLYEQYF; DNA: TGTGCCAGCAGCTTACTACCGGGACTCTACGAGCAGTACTTC; size: -; J: TRBJ2-7; D: -; V: TRBV7-8
CDR3: CASKRTDAYEQYF; DNA: TGTGCCAGCAAGCGGACAGATGCCTACGAGCAGTACTTC; size: -; J: TRBJ2-7; D: -; V: TRBV2
CDR3: CASSQETPSYEQYF; DNA: TGCGCCAGCAGCCAAGAGACACCAAGTTACGAGCAGTACTTC; size: -; J: TRBJ2-7; D: -; V: TRBV4-3
CDR3: CAWTRDRYNEQFF; DNA: TGTGCCTGGACTAGGGACAGGTACAATGAGCAGTTCTTC; size: -; J: TRBJ2-1; D: TRBD1; V: TRBV30
CDR3: CASSRQGLAEKLFF; DNA: TGTGCCAGCAGCCGACAGGGTTTAGCAGAAAAACTGTTTTTT; size: -; J: TRBJ1-4; D: TRBD1; V: TRBV2
CDR3: CASSGTSYNEQFF; DNA: TGCGCCAGCAGCGGGACATCCTACAATGAGCAGTTCTTC; size: once; J: TRBJ2-1; D: -; V: TRBV5-1
CDR3: CASSFLSEQYF; DNA: TGTGCCAGCAGCTTTCTATCCGAGCAGTACTTC; size: -; J: TRBJ2-7; D: -; V: TRBV7-6
CDR3: CASRVGTVSQPQHF; DNA: TGTGCCAGCAGGGTTGGGACAGTAAGTCAGCCCCAGCATTTT; size: -; J: TRBJ1-5; D: TRBD1; V: TRBV28
CDR3: CASSYQGDDYEQYF; DNA: TGTGCCAGCAGTTATCAAGGGGATGACTACGAGCAGTACTTC; size: once; J: TRBJ2-7; D: -; V: TRBV6-5
CDR3: CASRERERLFF; DNA: TGTGCCAGCAGGGAAAGGGAGCGGCTGTTTTTT; size: -; J: TRBJ1-4; D: -; V: TRBV28
CDR3: CASSSSQAGGLGGTQYF; DNA: TGTGCCAGTAGTAGTTCGCAAGCGGGAGGGCTCGGGGGGACCCAGTACTTC; size: -; J: TRBJ2-5; D: TRBD2; V: TRBV19
CDR3: CSVEIFRGEAFF; DNA: TGCAGCGTTGAAATATTCCGGGGTGAAGCTTTCTTT; size: -; J: TRBJ1-1; D: -; V: TRBV29-1
CDR3: CATSRTGLGTEAFF; DNA: TGTGCCACCAGCAGAACAGGGTTAGGCACTGAAGCTTTCTTT; size: -; J: TRBJ1-1; D: -; V: TRBV15
CDR3: CASSPLAGAYEQYF; DNA: TGTGCCAGTAGTCCCCTAGCGGGGGCCTACGAGCAGTACTTC; size: -; J: TRBJ2-7; D: TRBD2; V: TRBV19
CDR3: CASSIGTGVVEAFF; DNA: TGTGCCAGTAGTATTGGGACAGGGGTTGTTGAAGCTTTCTTT; size: -; J: TRBJ1-1; D: TRBD1; V: TRBV19
CDR3: CASSPPRGGAEAFF; DNA: TGTGCCAGCAGTCCCCCTCGTGGTGGAGCTGAAGCTTTCTTT; size: -; J: TRBJ1-1; D: -; V: TRBV27
CDR3: CASSQGDRENQPQHF; DNA: TGCGCCAGCAGCCAAGGGGACAGGGAAAATCAGCCCCAGCATTTT; size: once; J: TRBJ1-5; D: TRBD1; V: TRBV4-1
CDR3: CAHPTEAFF; DNA: TGTGCCCATCCCACTGAAGCTTTCTTT; size: -; J: TRBJ1-1; D: -; V: TRBV30
CDR3: CSIAGAANQETQYF; DNA: TGCAGCATAGCGGGAGCCGCCAACCAAGAGACCCAGTACTTC; size: -; J: TRBJ2-5; D: TRBD2; V: TRBV29-1
CDR3: CAWSTPRTGNYGYTF; DNA: TGTGCCTGGAGTACCCCCCGGACAGGCAACTATGGCTACACCTTC; size: -; J: TRBJ1-2; D: TRBD1; V: TRBV30
CDR3: CASGTSGTETQYF; DNA: TGTGCCAGCGGCACTAGCGGGACTGAGACCCAGTACTTC; size: -; J: TRBJ2-5; D: TRBD2; V: TRBV3-1/TRBV3-2
CDR3: CASSLLGRGPSYEQYF; DNA: TGTGCCAGCAGTTTATTGGGCAGGGGGCCCTCCTACGAGCAGTACTTC; size: -; J: TRBJ2-7; D: TRBD1; V: TRBV27
CDR3: CASSLIMKGQGQYEQYF; DNA: TGTGCCAGCAGCTTAATAATGAAGGGACAGGGACAATACGAGCAGTACTTC; size: -; J: TRBJ2-7; D: TRBD1; V: TRBV7-9
CDR3: CASSLGGQSYEQYF; DNA: TGTGCCAGCAGCTTAGGGGGACAGAGTTACGAGCAGTACTTC; size: -; J: TRBJ2-7; D: TRBD1; V: TRBV7-2
CDR3: CASRRTGEETQYF; DNA: TGTGCCAGCAGACGGACAGGGGAAGAGACCCAGTACTTC; size: -; J: TRBJ2-5; D: TRBD1; V: TRBV6-5
CDR3: CASLPGHGQGSSPLNIQYF; DNA: TGTGCCAGTCTCCCGGGACACGGACAGGGTTCGTCTCCTCTTAACATTCAGTACTTC; size: -; J: TRBJ2-4; D: TRBD1; V: TRBV19
CDR3: CASSYSSGSGANVLTF; DNA: TGTGCCAGCAGTTACTCATCCGGGAGTGGGGCCAACGTCCTGACTTTC; size: -; J: TRBJ2-6; D: -; V: TRBV6-5
CDR3: CASSPGFRLASGYEQYF; DNA: TGTGCCAGCTCACCAGGCTTTCGCCTAGCGAGTGGCTACGAGCAGTACTTC; size: -; J: TRBJ2-7; D: -; V: TRBV18
CDR3: CASSYDRYQPQHF; DNA: TGTGCCAGCAGTTACGACAGATATCAGCCCCAGCATTTT; size: -; J: TRBJ1-5; D: -; V: TRBV6-5
CDR3: CASSLREDTEAFF; DNA: TGTGCCAGCAGTTTGAGGGAGGACACTGAAGCTTTCTTT; size: -; J: TRBJ1-1; D: -; V: TRBV27
CDR3: CASSQAVSGRSNTGELFF; DNA: TGTGCCAGCAGCCAAGCAGTTAGCGGGAGGTCGAACACCGGGGAGCTGTTTTTT; size: -; J: TRBJ2-2; D: TRBD2; V: TRBV3-1/TRBV3-2
CDR3: CAWSQLLGQGSTYEQYF; DNA: TGTGCCTGGAGTCAACTCCTCGGACAGGGTAGTACCTACGAGCAGTACTTC; size: -; J: TRBJ2-7; D: TRBD1; V: TRBV30
CDR3: CASSSKGVSGTDTQYF; DNA: TGTGCCAGCAGCTCGAAGGGGGTTTCGGGCACAGATACGCAGTATTTT; size: -; J: TRBJ2-3; D: -; V: TRBV5-4
CDR3: CASSSEYSNQPQHF; DNA: TGTGCCAGCAGTTCAGAATATAGCAATCAGCCCCAGCATTTT; size: -; J: TRBJ1-5; D: -; V: TRBV6-5
CDR3: CASSLGGGHMILSEAFF; DNA: TGTGCCAGCAGCTTAGGGGGGGGGCATATGATCCTTTCTGAAGCTTTCTTT; size: -; J: TRBJ1-1; D: -; V: TRBV7-6
CDR3: CASSQVGRQAEAFF; DNA: TGTGCCAGCAGCCAAGTCGGTCGACAGGCTGAAGCTTTCTTT; size: -; J: TRBJ1-1; D: -; V: TRBV4-2
CDR3: CASREDRFEEKLFF; DNA: TGTGCCAGCAGAGAAGACAGGTTTGAAGAAAAACTGTTTTTT; size: few; J: TRBJ1-4; D: -; V: TRBV5-4
CDR3: CASSSTGGVTEAFF; DNA: TGTGCCAGCAGCTCGACAGGGGGGGTGACTGAAGCTTTCTTT; size: -; J: TRBJ1-1; D: TRBD1; V: TRBV7-3
CDR3: CASSQPGQVYEQYF; DNA: TGTGCCAGCAGCCAACCCGGACAGGTCTACGAGCAGTACTTC; size: -; J: TRBJ2-7; D: TRBD1; V: TRBV5-5
CDR3: CASRLAGSTDTQYF; DNA: TGTGCCAGTAGACTAGCGGGTAGCACAGATACGCAGTATTTT; size: -; J: TRBJ2-3; D: TRBD2; V: TRBV19
CDR3: CASSLQGEVGNEQFF; DNA: TGTGCCAGCAGCTTACAGGGCGAGGTCGGCAATGAGCAGTTCTTC; size: -; J: TRBJ2-1; D: -; V: TRBV7-8
CDR3: CASSFVDRGRYEQYF; DNA: TGTGCCAGCAGCTTCGTGGACAGGGGGCGGTACGAGCAGTACTTC; size: -; J: TRBJ2-7; D: TRBD1; V: TRBV5-4
CDR3: CASSQDFGIEGNQPQHF; DNA: TGCGCCAGCAGCCAAGATTTTGGCATTGAGGGCAATCAGCCCCAGCATTTT; size: -; J: TRBJ1-5; D: -; V: TRBV4-1
CDR3: CASSTWTGDNEKLFF; DNA: TGTGCCAGCAGCACTTGGACAGGGGATAATGAAAAACTGTTTTTT; size: -; J: TRBJ1-4; D: TRBD1; V: TRBV5-4
CDR3: CASSVVSTSTDTQYF; DNA: TGTGCCAGCAGCGTAGTGAGTACTAGCACAGATACGCAGTATTTT; size: -; J: TRBJ2-3; D: -; V: TRBV9
CDR3: CASSPGVAGSTGELFF; DNA: TGTGCCAGCAGTCCAGGGGTAGCGGGATCCACCGGGGAGCTGTTTTTT; size: -; J: TRBJ2-2; D: TRBD2; V: TRBV7-7